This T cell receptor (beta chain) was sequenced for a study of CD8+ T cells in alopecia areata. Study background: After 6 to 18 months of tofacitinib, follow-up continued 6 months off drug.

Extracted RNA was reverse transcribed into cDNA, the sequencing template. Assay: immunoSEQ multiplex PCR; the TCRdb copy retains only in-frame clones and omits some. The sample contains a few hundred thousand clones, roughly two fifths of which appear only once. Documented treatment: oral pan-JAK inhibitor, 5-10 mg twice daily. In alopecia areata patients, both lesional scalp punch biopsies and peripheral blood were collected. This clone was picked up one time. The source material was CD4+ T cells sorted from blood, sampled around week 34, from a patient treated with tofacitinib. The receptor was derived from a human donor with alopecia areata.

CDR3 loop: CASSQDRTTYF. The CDR3, as DNA: TGTGCCAGCAGCCAAGATCGGACGACATACTTC. This chain uses TRBV4-2 with TRBJ2-7; D is undetermined. V lost 0 bases and J 13 bases, leaving 10 bases between the germline ends. Germline CDR1 LGHNA, CDR2 YNFKEQ. This CDR3 spans 11 amino acids.